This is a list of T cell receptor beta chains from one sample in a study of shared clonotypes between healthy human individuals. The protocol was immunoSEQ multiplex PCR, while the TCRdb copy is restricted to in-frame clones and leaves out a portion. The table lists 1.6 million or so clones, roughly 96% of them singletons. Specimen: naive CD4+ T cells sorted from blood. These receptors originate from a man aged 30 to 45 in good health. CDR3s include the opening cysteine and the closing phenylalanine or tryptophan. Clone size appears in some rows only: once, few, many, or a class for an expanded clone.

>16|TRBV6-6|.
CASSFNPASGYNEQFF
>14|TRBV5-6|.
CASRLAGPSYEQYF
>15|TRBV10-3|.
CAISWTSGRPGELFF
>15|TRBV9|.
CASSPRPAGVYGYTF
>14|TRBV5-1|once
CASSSLRGGTEAFF
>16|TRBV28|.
CASSYRGAATNEKLFF
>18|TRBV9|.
CASSVAGLGTSGIYEQFF
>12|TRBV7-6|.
CASSPPQETQYF
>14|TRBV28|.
CASSFMRVGTEAFF
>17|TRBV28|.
CASSLWSGLAGSYEQYF
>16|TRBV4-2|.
CASSQEGVRAQETQYF
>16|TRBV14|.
CASSQGIAGGRNEQYF
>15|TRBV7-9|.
CASSLVMGGYNEQFF
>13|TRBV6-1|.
CASSVKVYQPQHF
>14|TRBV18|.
CASSPLAGGDEQYF
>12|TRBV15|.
CATSRAESEQYF
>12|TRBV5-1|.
CASSLDMTEAFF
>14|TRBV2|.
CASRDRAVKNIQYF
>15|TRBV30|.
CALFRGQGGTYEQYF
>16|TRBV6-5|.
CASSYSRTTLGNTIYF
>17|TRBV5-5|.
CASSQGAGTSGSDEQFF
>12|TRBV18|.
CASSHSGSEQFF
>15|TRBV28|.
CASSPGTGWYQPQHF
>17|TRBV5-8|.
CASSLEFRAGGRYEQYF
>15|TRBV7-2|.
CASSLHGTGAYEQYF
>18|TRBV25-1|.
CASRPPSSGHMRRETQYF
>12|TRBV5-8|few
CASSLGENIQYF
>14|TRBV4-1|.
CASSLRGFGEKLFF
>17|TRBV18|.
CANSVAVVPNSGNTIYF
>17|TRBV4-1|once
CASSQDPGQANTGELFF
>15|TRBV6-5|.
CASRPGQGRNYGYTF
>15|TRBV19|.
CASSIRSQGAGELFF
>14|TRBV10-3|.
CAIRARVDTNEQFF
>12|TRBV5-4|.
CASSGRNEKLFF
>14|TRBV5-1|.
CASSLESSSYEQYF
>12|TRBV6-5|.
CASRSGEETQYF